A selection of T cell receptor beta chains follows, all from one sample in a study of T cell responses to AZD1222 COVID-19 vaccine. Profiled with immunoSEQ multiplex PCR; TCRdb holds only in-frame clones, not every one. Of about 140,000 clones in the sample, approximately 92% are singletons; the top ten hold just over 3%. Sample: peripheral blood, taken on day 0 of AZD1222 vaccination. These receptors were obtained from an adult in good health. The CDR3 runs from the conserved cysteine through the conserved F or W. D genes are given only for firm matches. The size of a clone is reported for some rows only, either as once, few or many, or as a class for expanded clones.

v_gene: TRBV6-1
j_gene: TRBJ1-3
abundance: -
d_gene: -
CDR3aa: CASSEAYRGNTIYF
CDR3nt: TGTGCCAGCAGTGAAGCGTACAGGGGAAACACCATATATTTT

v_gene: TRBV4-1
j_gene: TRBJ2-2
abundance: -
d_gene: -
CDR3aa: CASSLRVLRVSTGELFF
CDR3nt: TGCGCCAGCAGCCTCCGGGTTTTGAGGGTCTCCACCGGGGAGCTGTTTTTT

v_gene: TRBV4-1
j_gene: TRBJ2-5
abundance: -
d_gene: TRBD2
CDR3aa: CASSPAQERDVPETQYF
CDR3nt: TGCGCCAGCAGCCCCGCCCAGGAGCGGGATGTCCCAGAGACCCAGTACTTC

v_gene: TRBV9
j_gene: TRBJ1-1
abundance: -
d_gene: -
CDR3aa: CASSARPEGNTEAFF
CDR3nt: TGTGCCAGCAGCGCACGACCGGAGGGGAACACTGAAGCTTTCTTT

v_gene: TRBV9
j_gene: TRBJ2-2
abundance: -
d_gene: -
CDR3aa: CASSGLSGELFF
CDR3nt: TGTGCCAGCAGCGGGCTGTCCGGGGAGCTGTTTTTT

v_gene: TRBV12-3/TRBV12-4
j_gene: TRBJ1-2
abundance: -
d_gene: -
CDR3aa: CASSPPLNYGYTF
CDR3nt: TGTGCCAGCAGCCCACCACTAAACTATGGCTACACCTTC

v_gene: TRBV28
j_gene: TRBJ1-2
abundance: -
d_gene: -
CDR3aa: CASSLSPRHGYTF
CDR3nt: TGTGCCAGCAGTTTATCTCCTAGACATGGCTACACCTTC

v_gene: TRBV18
j_gene: TRBJ1-5
abundance: -
d_gene: -
CDR3aa: CASSPLKDSTQHF
CDR3nt: TGTGCCAGCTCACCGCTTAAGGACAGCACCCAGCATTTT

v_gene: TRBV6-1
j_gene: TRBJ1-3
abundance: -
d_gene: -
CDR3aa: CASSDGNSGNTIYF
CDR3nt: TGTGCCAGCAGTGACGGAAACTCTGGAAACACCATATATTTT

v_gene: TRBV30
j_gene: TRBJ1-2
abundance: -
d_gene: -
CDR3aa: CAWSGGSYGYTF
CDR3nt: TGTGCCTGGAGTGGCGGTAGCTATGGCTACACCTTC

v_gene: TRBV13
j_gene: TRBJ1-1
abundance: -
d_gene: -
CDR3aa: CASSDRDYHRNTEAFF
CDR3nt: TGTGCCAGCAGCGATCGGGACTACCACCGGAACACTGAAGCTTTCTTT

v_gene: TRBV2
j_gene: TRBJ1-4
abundance: -
d_gene: -
CDR3aa: CASSEPQGGWEKLFF
CDR3nt: TGTGCCAGCAGTGAACCCCAGGGAGGATGGGAAAAACTGTTTTTT

v_gene: TRBV6-5
j_gene: TRBJ1-2
abundance: -
d_gene: TRBD1
CDR3aa: CASSYERGLGYTF
CDR3nt: TGTGCCAGCAGTTACGAGAGGGGGCTGGGCTACACCTTC

v_gene: TRBV6-5
j_gene: TRBJ1-1
abundance: -
d_gene: -
CDR3aa: CASSYWRPRMGTEAFF
CDR3nt: TGTGCCAGCAGTTATTGGAGGCCGAGGATGGGCACTGAAGCTTTCTTT

v_gene: TRBV4-2
j_gene: TRBJ2-5
abundance: -
d_gene: -
CDR3aa: CASSRYWGILKTQYF
CDR3nt: TGTGCCAGCAGCCGATACTGGGGTATACTGAAGACCCAGTACTTC

v_gene: TRBV25-1
j_gene: TRBJ1-2
abundance: once
d_gene: -
CDR3aa: CASSDPGFQRAYTF
CDR3nt: TGTGCCAGCAGTGACCCCGGGTTCCAGCGTGCCTACACCTTC